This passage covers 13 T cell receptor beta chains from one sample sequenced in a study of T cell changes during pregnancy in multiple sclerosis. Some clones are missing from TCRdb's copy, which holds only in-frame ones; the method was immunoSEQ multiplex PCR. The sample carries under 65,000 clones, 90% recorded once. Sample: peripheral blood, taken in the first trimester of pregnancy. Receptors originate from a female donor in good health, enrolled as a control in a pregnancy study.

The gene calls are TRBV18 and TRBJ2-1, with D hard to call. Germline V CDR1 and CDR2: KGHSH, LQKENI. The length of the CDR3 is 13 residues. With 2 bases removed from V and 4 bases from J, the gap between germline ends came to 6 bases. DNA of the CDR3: TGTGCCAGCTCACCATCCCGTTACAATGAGCAGTTCTTC. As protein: CASSPSRYNEQFF.

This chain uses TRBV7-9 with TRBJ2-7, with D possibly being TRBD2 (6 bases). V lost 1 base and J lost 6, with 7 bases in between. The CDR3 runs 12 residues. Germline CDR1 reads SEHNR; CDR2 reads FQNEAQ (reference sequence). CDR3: CASSLGRAEQYF. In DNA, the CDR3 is TGTGCCAGCAGCTTAGGGAGGGCCGAGCAGTACTTC.

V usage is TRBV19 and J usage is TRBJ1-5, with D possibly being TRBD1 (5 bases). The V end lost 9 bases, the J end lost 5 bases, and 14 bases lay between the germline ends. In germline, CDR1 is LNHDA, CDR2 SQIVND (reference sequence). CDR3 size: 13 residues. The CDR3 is CASRDFSYQPQHF. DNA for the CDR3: TGTGCCAGCCGGGACTTCTCCTATCAGCCCCAGCATTTT. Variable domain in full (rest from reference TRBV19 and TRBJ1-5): DGGITQSPKYLFRKEGQNVTLSCEQNLNHDAMYWYRQDPGQGLRLIYYSQIVNDFQKGDIAEGYSVSREKKESFPLTVTSAQKNPTAFYLCASRDFSYQPQHFGDGTRLSIL.

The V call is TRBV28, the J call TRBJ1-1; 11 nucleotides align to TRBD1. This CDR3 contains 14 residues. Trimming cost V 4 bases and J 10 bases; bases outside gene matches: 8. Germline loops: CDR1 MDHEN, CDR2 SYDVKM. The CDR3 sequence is CASSSGTGGIGAFF. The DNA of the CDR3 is TGTGCCAGCAGTTCCGGGACAGGGGGAATCGGAGCTTTCTTT.

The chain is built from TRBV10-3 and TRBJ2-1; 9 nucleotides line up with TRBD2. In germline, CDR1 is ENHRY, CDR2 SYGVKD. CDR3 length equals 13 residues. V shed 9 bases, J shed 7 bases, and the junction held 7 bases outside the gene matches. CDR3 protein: CAISGSLGNEQFF. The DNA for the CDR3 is TGTGCCATTAGCGGGAGCCTTGGTAATGAGCAGTTCTTC.

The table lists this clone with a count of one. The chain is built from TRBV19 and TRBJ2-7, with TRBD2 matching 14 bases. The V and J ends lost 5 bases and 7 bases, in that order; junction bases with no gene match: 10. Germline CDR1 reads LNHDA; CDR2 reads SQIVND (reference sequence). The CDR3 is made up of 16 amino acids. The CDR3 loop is CASSSGTSGSLSEQYF. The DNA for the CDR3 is TGTGCCAGTAGTTCGGGGACTAGCGGGAGTTTATCTGAGCAGTACTTC.

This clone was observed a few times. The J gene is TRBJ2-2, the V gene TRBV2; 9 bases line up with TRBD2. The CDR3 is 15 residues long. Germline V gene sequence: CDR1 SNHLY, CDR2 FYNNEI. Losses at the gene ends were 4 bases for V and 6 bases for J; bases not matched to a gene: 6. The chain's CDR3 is CASSVRLAGSGELFF. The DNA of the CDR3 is TGTGCCAGCAGTGTGCGCCTAGCGGGATCCGGGGAGCTGTTTTTT.

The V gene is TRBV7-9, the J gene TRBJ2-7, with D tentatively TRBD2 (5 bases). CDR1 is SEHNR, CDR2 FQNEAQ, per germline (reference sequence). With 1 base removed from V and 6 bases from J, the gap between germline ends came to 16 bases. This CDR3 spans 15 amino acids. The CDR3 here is CASSLGTPTEGEQYF. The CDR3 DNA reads TGTGCCAGCAGCTTAGGAACGCCCACAGAGGGCGAGCAGTACTTC.

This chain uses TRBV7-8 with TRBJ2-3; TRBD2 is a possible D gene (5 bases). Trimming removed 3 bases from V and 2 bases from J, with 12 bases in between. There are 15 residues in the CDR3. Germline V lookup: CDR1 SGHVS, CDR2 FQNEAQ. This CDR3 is CASSFSEDDTDTQYF. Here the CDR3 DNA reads TGTGCCAGCAGCTTTAGCGAGGACGACACAGATACGCAGTATTTT.

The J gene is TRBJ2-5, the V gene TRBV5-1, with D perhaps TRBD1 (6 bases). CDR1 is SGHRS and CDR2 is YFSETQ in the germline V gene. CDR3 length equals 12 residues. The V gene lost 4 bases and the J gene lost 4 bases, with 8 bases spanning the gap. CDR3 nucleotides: TGCGCCAGCAGCCGGGACACAGAGACCCAGTACTTC. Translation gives CASSRDTETQYF.

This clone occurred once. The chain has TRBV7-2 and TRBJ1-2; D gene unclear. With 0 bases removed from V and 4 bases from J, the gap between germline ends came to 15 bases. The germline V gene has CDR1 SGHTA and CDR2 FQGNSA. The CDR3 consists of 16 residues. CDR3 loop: CASSLAISFRGYGYTF. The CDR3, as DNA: TGTGCCAGCAGCTTAGCGATTAGCTTTCGGGGCTATGGCTACACCTTC.

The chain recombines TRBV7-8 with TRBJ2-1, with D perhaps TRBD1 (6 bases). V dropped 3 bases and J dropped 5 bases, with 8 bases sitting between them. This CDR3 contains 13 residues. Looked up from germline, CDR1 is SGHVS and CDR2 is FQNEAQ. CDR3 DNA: TGTGCCAGCAGCTTGGACAGAAACAATGAGCAGTTCTTC. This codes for CASSLDRNNEQFF.

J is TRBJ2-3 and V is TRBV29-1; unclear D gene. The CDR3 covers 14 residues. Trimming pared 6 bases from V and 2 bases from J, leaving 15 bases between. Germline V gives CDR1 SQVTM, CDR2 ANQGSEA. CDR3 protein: CSVSGPADTDTQYF. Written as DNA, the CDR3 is TGCAGCGTATCTGGGCCCGCAGACACAGATACGCAGTATTTT.